A single sample is the source of the 11 T cell receptor beta chains below, sequenced in a study of blood T cell repertoires in COVID-19. The assay was immunoSEQ multiplex PCR, and TCRdb's table has in-frame clones only and misses some. This sample yields about 140,000 clones, of which 70% to 90% are seen a single time; about 2.6% belongs to the top ten. Sequenced: peripheral blood. All receptors derive from a human donor with acute or convalescent COVID-19. The donor label of this sample is uncertain.

The chain uses TRBV10-2 and TRBJ2-2; 7 nucleotides match TRBD2. The CDR3 runs to 14 residues. With V trimmed by 8 bases and J by 2 bases, 5 bases remained unmatched. Germline CDR1 is WSHSY and CDR2 is SAAADI. The chain's CDR3 is CASDTSANTGELFF. The CDR3, as DNA: TGCGCCAGCGACACTAGCGCCAACACCGGGGAGCTGTTTTTT.

The table lists this clone with a few counts. V and J are TRBV19 and TRBJ1-6; 7 bases line up with TRBD1. Germline V gene data show CDR1 as LNHDA and CDR2 as SQIVND (reference sequence). The V and J ends lost 7 bases and 7 bases, in that order; junction bases with no gene match: 13. This CDR3 contains 16 residues. CDR3 sequence (DNA): TGTGCCAGTACCTCCAGGGGGAATATACGGAATTCACCCCTCCACTTT. Amino acid sequence: CASTSRGNIRNSPLHF.

V usage is TRBV30 and J usage is TRBJ1-1, with a weak D call TRBD1 (6 bases). Trimming removed 2 bases at V and 2 bases at J, with 9 bases between. Looked up from germline, CDR1 is GTSNPN and CDR2 is SVGIG (reference sequence). This CDR3 is built from 13 residues. The CDR3, as DNA: TGTGCCTGGAGTAAGGGACAAAACACTGAAGCTTTCTTT. Translated, it gives CAWSKGQNTEAFF.

This clone was counted once. The chain is built from TRBV24-1 and TRBJ2-7; 7 bases match TRBD1. CDR3 length equals 15 residues. V was clipped by 3 bases and J by 4 bases; unmatched bases: 8. Germline-derived CDR1 and CDR2 are KGHDR and SFDVKD. Here the CDR3 DNA reads TGTGCCACCAGTGATCCCGGGACAGCCGGATACGAGCAGTACTTC. Translation gives CATSDPGTAGYEQYF.

V is TRBV11-3 and J is TRBJ2-3; possible D gene TRBD2, 5 bases. CDR1 and CDR2 from the germline V gene are SGHNT and YENEEA. The CDR3 is 14 residues long. V gave up 0 bases and J gave up 2 bases, with 6 bases separating them. This CDR3 is CASSLDRDTDTQYF. CDR3 nucleotides: TGTGCCAGCAGCTTAGATCGGGACACAGATACGCAGTATTTT.

This chain links TRBV7-2 with TRBJ2-7, with D hard to call. The CDR3 has 14 residues. Germline assignment: CDR1 SGHTA and CDR2 FQGNSA. V was clipped by 2 bases and J by 2 bases, with 10 bases between them. In DNA form, the CDR3 reads TGTGCCAGCAGCTTATACCCAGGAACCTACGAGCAGTACTTC. It translates to CASSLYPGTYEQYF.

The chain has TRBV6-5 and TRBJ1-5, with 8 nucleotides matching TRBD1. V dropped 7 bases and J dropped 5; count of bases not matched to a gene: 7. The CDR3 covers 14 residues. Germline lookup yields CDR1 MNHEY and CDR2 SVGAGI. The CDR3 sequence is CASISGQGDQPQHF. The CDR3 nucleotides are TGTGCCAGCATATCCGGACAGGGAGATCAGCCCCAGCATTTT.

V and J are TRBV6-5 and TRBJ2-7, with D perhaps TRBD1 (5 bases). CDR1 is MNHEY and CDR2 is SVGAGI in the germline V gene. V was shortened by 6 bases and J by 0 bases, with 15 bases between the two germline ends. This CDR3 region has 15 residues. The CDR3 reads CASRRLDSHSYEQYF. For the CDR3, the DNA is TGTGCCAGCAGGAGGCTTGACAGTCACTCCTACGAGCAGTACTTC.

The chain recombines TRBV2 with TRBJ1-3; D not certain. Trimming shortened V by 0 bases and J by 4 bases, and 7 bases separated the two germline ends. The CDR3 runs 14 residues. The germline V gene encodes CDR1 SNHLY and CDR2 FYNNEI. The CDR3: CASSEALQGNTIYF. For the CDR3, the DNA is TGTGCCAGCAGTGAAGCGCTTCAGGGAAACACCATATATTTT.

The rearrangement joins TRBV6-6 to TRBJ1-6; D perhaps matches TRBD1 (6 bases). This CDR3 contains 15 residues. V was trimmed by 7 bases and J by 7 bases, leaving 17 bases between them. CDR1 MNHNY and CDR2 SVGAGI come from the germline V gene (reference sequence). CDR3 sequence reads: CASNRGAGSNSPLHF. CDR3 coding DNA: TGTGCCAGCAATCGGGGGGCAGGGTCGAATTCACCCCTCCACTTT.

The chain carries TRBV19 and TRBJ1-4; no definite D call. Germline CDR1 and CDR2: LNHDA and SQIVND (reference sequence). V lost 1 base and J lost 0, with 6 bases in between. This CDR3 contains 15 residues. The CDR3, as DNA: TGTGCCAGTAGTATAGGAGGCACAACTAATGAAAAACTGTTTTTT. It encodes CASSIGGTTNEKLFF.